Each of the 15 T cell receptor beta chains below was sequenced from the same sample in a study of regulatory T cells in long-lasting Graves disease. Sample time point: persistent/refractory GD, antithyroid drugs over 5 years with positive TRAb. PBMCs were the source of the RNA used for TCR sequencing. For TCR beta, libraries came from iRepertoire HTBI primers and Arm-PCR of CDR3 regions. TCRdb re-called the multiplex PCR reads through MiXCR, storing one row per CDR3 protein. The sample has a few hundred thousand distinct CDR3 sequences, roughly 23% seen once; the top ten hold 13% to 15%. The material sequenced was peripheral blood mononuclear cells (PBMCs), taken when the disease was refractory, from a patient treated with antithyroid drugs. These receptors were obtained from a female donor with Graves disease.

The V call is TRBV4-2, the J call TRBJ2-7, with D perhaps matching TRBD2 (5 bases). V lost 1 base to trimming and J lost 4 bases, with 20 bases between them. The germline V gene encodes CDR1 LGHNA and CDR2 YNFKEQ. The CDR3 is made up of 17 amino acids. CDR3 loop: CASSQGPWSGSGYEQYF. The CDR3 coding sequence is TGTGCCAGCAGCCAAGGACCCTGGAGCGGCTCTGGATACGAGCAGTACTTC.

This clonotype showed up many times. The chain recombines TRBV5-6 with TRBJ2-5; D not resolved. This CDR3 is 13 amino acids long. V was cut by 5 bases and J by 5 bases, with 13 bases left in between. Germline CDR1 and CDR2: SGHDT and YYEEEE. Here the CDR3 DNA reads TGTGCCAGCAGTCGGTCCCCACAGGAGACCCAGTACTTC. Protein product: CASSRSPQETQYF.

The chain couples TRBV19 to TRBJ1-5; D remains unclear. The CDR3 sequence is 13 residues long. V was pared by 7 bases and J by 7 bases, with 14 bases between. Germline V lookup: CDR1 LNHDA, CDR2 SQIVND (reference sequence). CDR3 DNA: TGTGCCAGTACTCCCGACCGGGCGCAGCCCCAGCATTTT. It is translated as CASTPDRAQPQHF.

This clonotype was picked up many times. This rearrangement joins TRBV28 to TRBJ2-7; D remains ambiguous. Per the germline V gene, CDR1 is MDHEN and CDR2 is SYDVKM. Trimming removed 5 bases from V and 2 bases from J, with 10 bases in between. The CDR3 loop spans 13 amino acids. CDR3 in amino acids: CASSRARPYEQYF. The CDR3 nucleotides are TGTGCCAGCAGTCGAGCTAGACCCTACGAGCAGTACTTC.

There are many counts of this clonotype. The chain carries TRBV7-8 and TRBJ2-7; 7 bases map to TRBD2. The J segment lost 4 bases and the V segment lost 5 bases, leaving 11 bases of the junction unmatched. Germline V gives CDR1 SGHVS, CDR2 FQNEAQ. The CDR3 has 15 amino acids. CDR3 DNA: TGTGCCAGCAGCCCTTGGGGGGGTACCTTTTACGAGCAGTACTTC. Residues: CASSPWGGTFYEQYF.

This clonotype has ten or more counts. This chain's CDR3 is CASSVDGALQETQYF. The CDR3 DNA is TGTGCCAGCAGCGTAGACGGGGCTCTCCAAGAGACCCAGTACTTC. The V gene is TRBV9, the J gene TRBJ2-5, with D perhaps TRBD1 or TRBD2 (5 bases each). V was trimmed by 0 bases and J by 1 base, leaving 10 bases between them. Per the germline V gene, CDR1 is SGDLS and CDR2 is YYNGEE. This CDR3 is built from 15 residues.

The gene calls are TRBV5-1 and TRBJ2-7; 7 bases match TRBD2. The J segment lost 5 bases and the V segment lost 0 bases, leaving 8 bases of the junction unmatched. This CDR3 is 15 amino acids long. Per the germline V gene, CDR1 is SGHRS and CDR2 is YFSETQ. Here the CDR3 reads CASSLAGVGRDEQYF. The CDR3 DNA sequence: TGCGCCAGCAGCTTGGCCGGGGTAGGGAGGGACGAGCAGTACTTC. The full variable domain, completed using reference TRBV5-1 and TRBJ2-7, is KAGVTQTPRYLIKTRGQQVTLSCSPISGHRSVSWYQQTPGQGLQFLFEYFSETQRNKGNFPGRFSGRQFSNSRSEMNVSTLELGDSALYLCASSLAGVGRDEQYFGPGTRLTVT.

The V and J genes are TRBV19 and TRBJ1-2; unclear D gene. The CDR3 is 12 residues long. The V gene's germline CDR1 is LNHDA and CDR2 SQIVND (reference sequence). Deletions cut 7 bases from V and 3 bases from J, with 9 bases between. CDR3 residues: CASMAGYYGYTF. The CDR3 DNA sequence: TGTGCCAGTATGGCGGGCTACTATGGCTACACCTTC.

The chain employs TRBV11-2 and TRBJ2-7; 10 nucleotides match TRBD2. With V trimmed by 5 bases and J by 4 bases, 8 bases remained unmatched. CDR1 and CDR2 (germline): SGHAT, FQNNGV. The CDR3 contains 15 residues. DNA for the CDR3: TGTGCCAGCAGCCGCCCGGGACTAGCGAGGTACGAGCAGTACTTC. Encoded protein: CASSRPGLARYEQYF.

The V gene is TRBV5-7, the J gene TRBJ2-7; 9 bases match TRBD1. TRBV5-7 is treated as an ORF (open reading frame) with a function not yet certain. The J segment lost 0 bases and the V segment lost 2 bases, leaving 3 bases of the junction unmatched. The CDR3 contains 15 residues. CDR3 nucleotides: TGTGCCAGCAGCTTACGACAGGGGGGCTCCTACGAGCAGTACTTC. It yields the protein CASSLRQGGSYEQYF.

The CDR3 DNA reads as TGCGCCAGCAGCCAAGGGGACAAAGAGGGCTACACCTTC. It codes for CASSQGDKEGYTF. V gene TRBV4-1 combines with J gene TRBJ1-2, with D tentatively TRBD1 (6 bases). The V gene lost 1 base and the J gene lost 8 bases, with 11 bases spanning the gap. This CDR3 comprises 13 residues. Germline V gene data show CDR1 as MGHRA and CDR2 as YSYEKL.

This clonotype came up many times. The chain has TRBV29-1 and TRBJ2-7; D might be TRBD1 (6 bases). Germline V CDR1 and CDR2: SQVTM, ANQGSEA. The CDR3 extends over 13 amino acids. V was shortened by 5 bases and J by 0 bases, with 11 bases between the two germline ends. CDR3 region: CSVRDTSSYEQYF. For the CDR3, the DNA is TGCAGCGTTAGGGACACCTCCTCCTACGAGCAGTACTTC.

This clonotype was recorded at least ten times. The chain uses TRBV7-8 and TRBJ2-2; D perhaps matches TRBD2 (5 bases). Trimming removed 1 base from V and 4 bases from J, with 16 bases in between. The germline gives CDR1 SGHVS, CDR2 FQNEAQ. This CDR3 contains 17 residues. Here the CDR3 reads CASSLVEGFSPTGELFF. CDR3 DNA sequence: TGTGCCAGCAGCTTAGTTGAGGGATTTAGTCCCACCGGGGAGCTGTTTTTT.

Comment on this clonotype: This may stem from a read error, because a much larger clone lies one nucleotide away. Since the CDR3 does not end with the conserved phenylalanine or tryptophan, this likely comes from a read error. The rearrangement uses TRBV6-2 or TRBV6-3 and TRBJ2-5; TRBD2 aligns across 11 bases. The trim removed 2 bases at V and 3 bases at J, leaving 2 bases unmatched. The V gene's germline CDR1 is MNHEY and CDR2 SVGEGT. This CDR3 has 15 amino acids. The CDR3 nucleotides read TGTGCCAGCAGTTACGGGACTAGCGGAAAAGAGACCCAGTACTCC. Its protein is CASSYGTSGKETQYS.

As DNA, the CDR3 is TGTGCCAGCAGTGACGTTGGGGTAGCAAACACTGAAGCTTTCTTT. Translated, it gives CASSDVGVANTEAFF. The chain recombines TRBV6-1 with TRBJ1-1; D not certain. Trimming took off 3 bases at V and 2 bases at J, with 13 bases between the two ends. Per the germline V gene, CDR1 is MNHNS and CDR2 is SASEGT. The CDR3 contains 15 residues.